These 11 T cell receptor beta chains share one sample of origin, sequenced in a study of esophageal squamous cell carcinoma under preoperative chemotherapy. TCRdb recomputed calls from the PCR reads with MiXCR, one row per CDR3 protein. The sample includes about 15,000 distinct CDR3 sequences, around half seen only once; the top ten take approximately 30%. Time point given: before preoperative PTX-NDP chemotherapy. Sample collection was performed from a patient given preoperative chemotherapy. The receptors shown here come from a human donor with esophageal squamous cell carcinoma. The donor label of this sample is uncertain.

This clonotype was picked up a small number of times. The genes are TRBV12-3 or TRBV12-4 and TRBJ2-2; D not certain. The CDR3 loop spans 15 amino acids. With 3 bases removed from V and 6 bases from J, the gap between germline ends came to 14 bases. The chain's CDR3 is CASSFAGDGAGELFF. The CDR3 DNA reads as TGTGCCAGCAGTTTTGCCGGAGATGGCGCCGGGGAGCTGTTTTTT.

V gene TRBV12-3 or TRBV12-4 combines with J gene TRBJ2-4, with no clear D. The CDR3 has 16 amino acids. V dropped 8 bases and J dropped 13 bases, with 30 bases sitting between them. The CDR3 spells CASGHLEGTVQNTQYF. In nucleotides, the CDR3 is TGTGCCAGCGGGCATCTCGAAGGCACTGTCCAAAACACCCAGTACTTC.

This chain uses TRBV7-2 with TRBJ2-5; D possibly uses TRBD1 or TRBD2 (6 bases each). Germline loops: CDR1 SGHTA, CDR2 FQGNSA. V was cut by 4 bases and J by 0 bases, with 21 bases left in between. This CDR3 contains 18 residues. The CDR3 region is CASSYEGHGGRDQETQYF. The CDR3 DNA reads as TGTGCCAGCAGCTATGAGGGGCACGGGGGCCGGGACCAAGAGACCCAGTACTTC.

By share, this clonotype counts as medium-sized (0.01 to 0.1%). The CDR3: CASSRIAGYNEQFF. The CDR3, as DNA: TGTGCCAGCAGTCGGATTGCCGGCTACAATGAGCAGTTCTTC. The V and J genes are TRBV6-1 and TRBJ2-1; D unclear. This CDR3 has 14 amino acids. V lost 5 bases and J lost 3, with 11 bases in between. Germline CDR1 is MNHNS and CDR2 is SASEGT.

This clonotype has just a few counts. The chain links TRBV7-2 to TRBJ2-5, with 10 bases lining up with TRBD2. The last part of the DNA fits TRBJ2-7 better; the J call may be wrong. CDR1 and CDR2 from the germline V gene are SGHTA and FQGNSA. The CDR3 runs to 14 residues. CDR3 loop: CASSRTGLAIEQYF. Here the CDR3 DNA reads TGTGCCAGCAGCAGGACGGGACTAGCGATCGAGCAGTACTTC.

V and J are TRBV4-1 and TRBJ2-1; 7 bases are a match to TRBD2. CDR1 and CDR2 (germline): MGHRA, YSYEKL. V was clipped by 1 base and J by 10 bases; unmatched bases: 10. The CDR3 runs to 15 residues. The CDR3 sequence: CASSQARTRSYEQFF. CDR3 DNA sequence: TGCGCCAGCAGCCAAGCTCGGACTAGGTCCTACGAGCAGTTCTTC.

The V call is TRBV12-3 or TRBV12-4, the J call TRBJ2-3; D is ambiguous. The J call may be mistaken, given a closer DNA end match to TRBJ2-5. This CDR3 has 13 residues. The chain's CDR3 is CASSLRARETQYF. The DNA for the CDR3 is TGTGCCAGCAGTTTAAGGGCGAGAGAGACCCAGTACTTC.

The table lists this clonotype with a few counts. This rearrangement joins TRBV27 to TRBJ2-7; no reliable D call. The CDR3 runs to 13 residues. Germline CDR1 is MNHEY and CDR2 is SMNVEV (reference sequence). Trimming shortened V by 2 bases and J by 0 bases, and 5 bases separated the two germline ends. CDR3 sequence (DNA): TGTGCCAGCAGTTTACACAGCTCCTACGAGCAGTACTTC. This translates into CASSLHSSYEQYF.

The CDR3 reads CASSTRDRGIETQYF. DNA of the CDR3: TGTGCCAGCAGCACTAGGGACAGGGGCATAGAGACCCAGTACTTC. This sequence joins TRBV7-8 and TRBJ2-5; the match to TRBD1 covers 10 bases. J gave up 4 bases and V 5 bases, and 7 bases lay outside the gene matches. Germline V gene lookup returns CDR1 SGHVS and CDR2 FQNEAQ. This CDR3 spans 15 amino acids.

The V gene is TRBV7-8, the J gene TRBJ2-3, with a possible D match to TRBD1 (5 bases). V lost 1 base and J lost 3, with 11 bases in between. The CDR3 is 15 residues long. Germline V lookup: CDR1 SGHVS, CDR2 FQNEAQ. The CDR3 loop reads CASSLGTKGTDTQYF. Written as DNA, the CDR3 is TGTGCCAGCAGCTTAGGGACAAAAGGGACAGATACGCAGTATTTT.

This clonotype was found a few times. The V and J genes are TRBV24-1 and TRBJ2-3; the match to TRBD2 covers 12 bases. The J segment lost 1 base and the V segment lost 7 bases, leaving 2 bases of the junction unmatched. The CDR3 consists of 15 residues. Germline assignment: CDR1 KGHDR and CDR2 SFDVKD. The CDR3 reads CATRSSGRGTDTQYF. The CDR3 region has the DNA TGTGCCACCAGGTCTAGCGGGAGGGGCACAGATACGCAGTATTTT.